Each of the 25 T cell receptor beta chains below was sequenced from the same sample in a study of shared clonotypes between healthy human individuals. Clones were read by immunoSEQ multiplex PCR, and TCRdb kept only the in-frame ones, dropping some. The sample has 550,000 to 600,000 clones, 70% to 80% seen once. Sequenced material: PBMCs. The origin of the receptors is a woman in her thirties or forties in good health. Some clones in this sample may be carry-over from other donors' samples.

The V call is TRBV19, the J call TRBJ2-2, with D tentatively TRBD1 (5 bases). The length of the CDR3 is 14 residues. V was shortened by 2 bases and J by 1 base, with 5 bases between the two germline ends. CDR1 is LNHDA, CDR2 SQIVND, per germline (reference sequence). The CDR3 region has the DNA TGTGCCAGTAGTATAACAGGGAACACCGGGGAGCTGTTTTTT. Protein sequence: CASSITGNTGELFF. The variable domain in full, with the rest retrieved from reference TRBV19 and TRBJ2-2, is DGGITQSPKYLFRKEGQNVTLSCEQNLNHDAMYWYRQDPGQGLRLIYYSQIVNDFQKGDIAEGYSVSREKKESFPLTVTSAQKNPTAFYLCASSITGNTGELFFGEGSRLTVL.

The CDR3 loop is CASSFLREGSTDGYTF. The CDR3 DNA follows: TGTGCCAGCAGTTTTCTCCGTGAAGGGAGTACGGATGGCTACACCTTC. This chain joins TRBV28 and TRBJ1-2; D is unclear. Per germline, CDR1 MDHEN and CDR2 SYDVKM. The CDR3 sequence is 16 residues long. The germline V and J ends were trimmed by 3 bases and 6 bases, with 20 bases remaining between them.

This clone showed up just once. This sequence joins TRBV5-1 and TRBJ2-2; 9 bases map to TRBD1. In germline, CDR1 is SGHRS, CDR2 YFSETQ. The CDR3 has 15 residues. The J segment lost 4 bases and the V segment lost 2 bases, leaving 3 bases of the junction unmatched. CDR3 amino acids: CASSFAGQGTGELFF. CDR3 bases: TGCGCCAGCAGCTTCGCGGGACAGGGCACCGGGGAGCTGTTTTTT.

The DNA for the CDR3 is TGTGCCAGCAGTCGGGGGGCGGCAACTAGCGGACAAGAGACCCAGTACTTC. It codes for CASSRGAATSGQETQYF. This chain connects TRBV7-3 to TRBJ2-5; 8 bases agree with TRBD2. The germline V gene has CDR1 SGHTA and CDR2 FQGTGA. This CDR3 is built from 17 residues. With V trimmed by 6 bases and J by 2 bases, 14 bases remained unmatched.

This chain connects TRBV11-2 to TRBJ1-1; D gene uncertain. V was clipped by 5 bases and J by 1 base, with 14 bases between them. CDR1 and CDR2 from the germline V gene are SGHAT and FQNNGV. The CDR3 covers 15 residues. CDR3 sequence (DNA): TGTGCCAGCAGCCACCACTCGACCTCGAACACTGAAGCTTTCTTT. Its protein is CASSHHSTSNTEAFF.

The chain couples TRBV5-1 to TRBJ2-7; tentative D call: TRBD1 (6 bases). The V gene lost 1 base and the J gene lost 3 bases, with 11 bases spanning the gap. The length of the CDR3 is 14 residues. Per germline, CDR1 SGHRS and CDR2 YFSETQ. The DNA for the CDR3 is TGCGCCAGCAGCTTGCTCCGAGGGGGCTACGAGCAGTACTTC. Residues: CASSLLRGGYEQYF.

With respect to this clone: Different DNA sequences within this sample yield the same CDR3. This CDR3 reads CAWSVRGNTEAFF. CDR3 nucleotides: TGTGCCTGGAGTGTACGTGGGAACACTGAAGCTTTCTTT. The rearrangement uses TRBV30 and TRBJ1-1; D ambiguous. This CDR3 is built from 13 residues. V lost 0 bases to trimming and J lost 1 base, with 6 bases between them. Germline V gene data show CDR1 as GTSNPN and CDR2 as SVGIG (reference sequence). The full variable domain, rest sourced from reference TRBV30 and TRBJ1-1, is SQTIHQWPATLVQPVGSPLSLECTVEGTSNPNLYWYRQAAGRGLQLLFYSVGIGQISSEVPQNLSASRPQDRQFILSSKKLLLSDSGFYLCAWSVRGNTEAFFGQGTRLTVV.

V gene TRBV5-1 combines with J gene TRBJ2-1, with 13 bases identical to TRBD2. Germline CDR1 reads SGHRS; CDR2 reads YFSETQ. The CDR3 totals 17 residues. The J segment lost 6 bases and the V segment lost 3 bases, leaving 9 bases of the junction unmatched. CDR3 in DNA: TGCGCCAGCAGCTCCCTTACACTAGCGGGAGGGCGCAATGAGCAGTTCTTC. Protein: CASSSLTLAGGRNEQFF.

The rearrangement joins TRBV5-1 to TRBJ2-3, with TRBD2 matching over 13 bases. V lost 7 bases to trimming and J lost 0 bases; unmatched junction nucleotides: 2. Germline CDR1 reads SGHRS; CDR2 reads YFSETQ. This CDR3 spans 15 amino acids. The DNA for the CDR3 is TGCGCCAGCGGGACTAGCGGGACTAGCACAGATACGCAGTATTTT. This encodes CASGTSGTSTDTQYF. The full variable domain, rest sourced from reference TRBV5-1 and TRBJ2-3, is KAGVTQTPRYLIKTRGQQVTLSCSPISGHRSVSWYQQTPGQGLQFLFEYFSETQRNKGNFPGRFSGRQFSNSRSEMNVSTLELGDSALYLCASGTSGTSTDTQYFGPGTRLTVL.

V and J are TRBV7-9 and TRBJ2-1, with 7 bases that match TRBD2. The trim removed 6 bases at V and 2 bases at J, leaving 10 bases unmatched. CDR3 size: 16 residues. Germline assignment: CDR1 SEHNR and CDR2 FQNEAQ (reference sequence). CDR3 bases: TGTGCCAGCAGTTCCGGAGCGGGAAGCGCCTACAATGAGCAGTTCTTC. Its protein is CASSSGAGSAYNEQFF.

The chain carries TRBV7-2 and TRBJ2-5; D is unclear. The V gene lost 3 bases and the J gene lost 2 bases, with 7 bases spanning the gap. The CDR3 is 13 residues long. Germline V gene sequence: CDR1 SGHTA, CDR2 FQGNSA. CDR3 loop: CASSFVPQETQYF. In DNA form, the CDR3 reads TGTGCCAGCAGCTTTGTTCCTCAAGAGACCCAGTACTTC.

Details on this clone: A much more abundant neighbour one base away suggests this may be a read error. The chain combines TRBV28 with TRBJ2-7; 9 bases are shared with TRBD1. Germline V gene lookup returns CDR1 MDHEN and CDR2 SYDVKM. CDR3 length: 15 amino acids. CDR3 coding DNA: TGTGCCAGCAGTTTCGACAGGGGGGCTAACTACAAGCAGTACTTC. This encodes CASSFDRGANYKQYF.

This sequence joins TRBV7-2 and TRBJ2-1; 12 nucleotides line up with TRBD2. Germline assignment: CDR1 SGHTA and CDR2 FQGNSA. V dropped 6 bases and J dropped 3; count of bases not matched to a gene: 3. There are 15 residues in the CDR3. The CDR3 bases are TGTGCCAGCAGATGGACTAGCGGGAACTACAATGAGCAGTTCTTC. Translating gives CASRWTSGNYNEQFF.

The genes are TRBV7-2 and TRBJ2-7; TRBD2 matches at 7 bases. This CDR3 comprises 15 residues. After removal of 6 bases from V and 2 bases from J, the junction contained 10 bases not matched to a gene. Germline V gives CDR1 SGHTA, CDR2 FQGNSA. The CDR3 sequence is CASRTQQGGPYEQYF. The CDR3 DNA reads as TGTGCCAGCAGAACCCAGCAGGGAGGGCCCTACGAGCAGTACTTC. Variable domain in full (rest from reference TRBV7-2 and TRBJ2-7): GAGVSQSPSNKVTEKGKDVELRCDPISGHTALYWYRQSLGQGLEFLIYFQGNSAPDKSGLPSDRFSAERTGGSVSTLTIQRTQQEDSAVYLCASRTQQGGPYEQYFGPGTRLTVT.

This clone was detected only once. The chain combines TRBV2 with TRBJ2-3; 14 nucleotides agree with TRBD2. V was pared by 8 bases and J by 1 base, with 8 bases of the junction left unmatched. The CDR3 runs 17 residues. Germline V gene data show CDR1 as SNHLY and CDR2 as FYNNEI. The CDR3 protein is CASPGTSGGGGTDTQYF. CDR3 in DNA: TGTGCCAGCCCCGGGACTAGCGGGGGCGGGGGCACAGATACGCAGTATTTT.

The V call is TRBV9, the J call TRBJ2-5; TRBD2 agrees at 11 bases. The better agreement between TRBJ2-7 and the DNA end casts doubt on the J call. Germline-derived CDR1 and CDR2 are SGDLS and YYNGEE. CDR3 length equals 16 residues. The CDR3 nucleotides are TGTGCCAGCAGCGTTGCCGGGACTAGCGGCTCCTACGAGCAGTACTTC. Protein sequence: CASSVAGTSGSYEQYF.

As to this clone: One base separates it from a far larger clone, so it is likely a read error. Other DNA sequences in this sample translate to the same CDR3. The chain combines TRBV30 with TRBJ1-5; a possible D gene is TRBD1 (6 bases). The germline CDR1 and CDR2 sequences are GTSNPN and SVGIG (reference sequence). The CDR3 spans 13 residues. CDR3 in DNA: TGTGCCTGCGAGGACAGCGGGCGGGGAGCCCAGCACTTT. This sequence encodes CACEDSGRGAQHF.

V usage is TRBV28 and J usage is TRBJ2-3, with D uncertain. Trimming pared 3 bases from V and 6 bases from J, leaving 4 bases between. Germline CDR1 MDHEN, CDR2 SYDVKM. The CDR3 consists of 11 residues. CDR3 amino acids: CASSFGDTQYF. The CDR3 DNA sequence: TGTGCCAGCAGTTTCGGGGATACGCAGTATTTT.

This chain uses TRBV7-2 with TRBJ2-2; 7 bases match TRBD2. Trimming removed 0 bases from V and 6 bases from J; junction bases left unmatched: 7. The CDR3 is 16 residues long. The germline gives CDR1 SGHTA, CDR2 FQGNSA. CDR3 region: CASSLAGGSLAGELFF. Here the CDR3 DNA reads TGTGCCAGCAGCTTAGCCGGCGGGAGCCTCGCCGGGGAGCTGTTTTTT.

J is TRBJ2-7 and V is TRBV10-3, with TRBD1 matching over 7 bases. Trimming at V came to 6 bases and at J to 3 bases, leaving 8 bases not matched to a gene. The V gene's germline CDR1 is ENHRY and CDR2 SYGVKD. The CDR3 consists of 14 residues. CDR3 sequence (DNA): TGTGCCATCAGGGACGGGACAGTCTTCTACGAGCAGTACTTC. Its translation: CAIRDGTVFYEQYF.

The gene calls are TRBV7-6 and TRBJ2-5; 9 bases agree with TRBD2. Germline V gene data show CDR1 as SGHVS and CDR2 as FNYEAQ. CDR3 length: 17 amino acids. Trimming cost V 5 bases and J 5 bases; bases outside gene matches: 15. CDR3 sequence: CASSPAAGGGPRETQYF. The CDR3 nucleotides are TGTGCCAGCAGCCCCGCGGCGGGAGGGGGCCCGCGGGAGACCCAGTACTTC. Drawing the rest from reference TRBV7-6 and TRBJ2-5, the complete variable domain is GAGVSQSPRYKVTKRGQDVALRCDPISGHVSLYWYRQALGQGPEFLTYFNYEAQQDKSGLPNDRFSAERPEGSISTLTIQRTEQRDSAMYRCASSPAAGGGPRETQYFGPGTRLLVL.

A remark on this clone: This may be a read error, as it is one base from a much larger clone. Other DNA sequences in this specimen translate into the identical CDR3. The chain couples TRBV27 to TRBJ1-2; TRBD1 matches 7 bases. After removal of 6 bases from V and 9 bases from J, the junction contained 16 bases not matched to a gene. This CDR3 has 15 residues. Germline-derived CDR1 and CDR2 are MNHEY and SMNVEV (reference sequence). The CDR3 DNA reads TGTGCCAGCAGCTTTGGGGGGACAGCTAGGATTAGCTACACCTTC. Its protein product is CASSFGGTARISYTF.

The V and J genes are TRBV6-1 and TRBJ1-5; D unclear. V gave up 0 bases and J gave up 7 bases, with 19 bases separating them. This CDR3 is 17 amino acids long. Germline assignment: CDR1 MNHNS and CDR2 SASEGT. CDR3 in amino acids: CASSEALLGSPGQPQHF. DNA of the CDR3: TGTGCCAGCAGTGAAGCGCTTCTCGGGTCCCCGGGGCAGCCCCAGCATTTT.

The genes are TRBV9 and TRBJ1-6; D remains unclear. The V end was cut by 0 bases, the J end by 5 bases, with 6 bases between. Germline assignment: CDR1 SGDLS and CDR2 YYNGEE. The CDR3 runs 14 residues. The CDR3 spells CASSVVGNNSPLHF. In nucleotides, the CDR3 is TGTGCCAGCAGCGTAGTCGGAAATAATTCACCCCTCCACTTT.

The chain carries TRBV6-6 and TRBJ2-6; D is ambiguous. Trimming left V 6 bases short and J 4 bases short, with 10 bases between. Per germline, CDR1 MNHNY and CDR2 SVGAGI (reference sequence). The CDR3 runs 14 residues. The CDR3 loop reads CASSYERGANVLTF. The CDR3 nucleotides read TGTGCCAGCAGCTACGAGCGCGGGGCCAACGTCCTGACTTTC.